This T cell receptor beta chain derives from a study of cytomegalovirus exposure and HLA in healthy donors. Findings of the study overall: Cytomegalovirus association was assigned to some 160 TCR beta chains. In the 130 or so validation repertoires, a later analysis found that first-cohort TCR clusters tended to co-occur.

Points on this clone: Its target is not known.

Unmatched junction bases numbered 5, after V lost 2 bases and J lost 6 bases. This CDR3 is built from 15 residues. CDR1 LNHNV and CDR2 YYDKDF come from the germline V gene (reference sequence). Donors came from a validation cohort of about 120 subjects, distinct from the first 666-subject cohort. Sequenced by immunoSEQ multiplex PCR; TCRdb stores in-frame clones only, minus some. The sample lists hundreds of thousands of clones; roughly 90% were seen once. The rearrangement links TRBV15 to TRBJ2-1; TRBD2 matches 9 bases. The clonotype comes from a woman under 30 in good health and CMV-seronegative. The source material was PBMCs. CDR3 loop: CATSRRQLAGNEQFF. In nucleotides, the CDR3 is TGTGCCACCAGCAGACGACAACTAGCGGGCAATGAGCAGTTCTTC.